This record looks at one T cell receptor (beta chain) sequence and its context. The data stem from a study of T cells in localized non-small cell lung cancer. Repertoires were generated with immunoSEQ multiplex PCR, while TCRdb's copy carries only in-frame clones and drops some. The sample has roughly 58,000 clones, 81% seen once; the top ten hold less than 5.5%. CDR3 length equals 12 residues. V shed 6 bases and J 5 bases; nucleotides not matched to a gene: 3. Germline values: CDR1 MNHEY, CDR2 SVGAGI. The input for sequencing was PBMCs, taken before any cancer treatment. The sequence came from a man between 40 and 75 years old with stage II lung adenocarcinoma. The chain uses TRBV6-5 and TRBJ1-2, with 7 bases matching TRBD1. The CDR3 region is CASSLRGYGYTF. The CDR3 DNA sequence: TGTGCCAGCAGCCTCAGGGGGTATGGCTACACCTTC.